The source of this TCR beta chain is a study of healthy donors' naive CD4 and CD8 T cells. The germline V gene encodes CDR1 SGHTA and CDR2 FQGNSA. The ends were cut back, 3 bases at V and 4 bases at J, with 9 bases in the middle. The CDR3 is 13 amino acids. Starting from around 500 ng of total RNA, TCR libraries were made with linear amplification. MiXCR, applied by TCRdb to the reads, yields one record per CDR3 protein. The sample includes approximately 180,000 distinct CDR3 sequences, around 80% of them seen just once. This chain links TRBV7-2 with TRBJ1-1; no clear D. The specimen was naive CD4+ and CD8+ T cells sorted from blood, pooled from several donors. This receptor was taken from a pool of human donors in good health; the sample pools cells from several healthy donors. The CDR3 loop reads CASSFREVTEAFF. In DNA form, the CDR3 reads TGTGCCAGCAGCTTCAGAGAAGTCACTGAAGCTTTCTTT.